This T cell receptor beta chain originates from a study of T cell changes during pregnancy in multiple sclerosis. Libraries were prepared by immunoSEQ multiplex PCR; TCRdb keeps only in-frame clonotypes and omits some of them. The repertoire has approximately 43,000 clones, almost 95% of them found once; the top ten carry 8.1%. Trimming removed 7 bases from V and 14 bases from J; junction bases left unmatched: 14. Looked up from germline, CDR1 is MNHEY and CDR2 is SMNVEV (reference sequence). CDR3 length: 13 residues. The chain recombines TRBV27 with TRBJ2-3, with 8 bases lining up with TRBD2. This receptor was obtained from a female donor with multiple sclerosis, enrolled in a pregnancy study. The sample in question was CD8+ T cells from peripheral blood mononuclear cells, obtained in the third trimester of pregnancy. The CDR3 reads CASTSRFSGNGYF. DNA for the CDR3: TGTGCCAGCACTTCTCGATTTAGCGGGAACGGGTATTTT.